A selection of T cell receptor beta chains follows, all from one sample in a study of T cells in Graves' hyperthyroidism and ophthalmopathy. TCRdb re-analysed the multiplex PCR reads in MiXCR, keeping a single row per CDR3 protein. Here the sample spans 300,000 or so distinct CDR3 sequences, roughly a fifth being singletons. The specimen was blood. The receptor source for this set is a woman aged 50 to 60 with Graves' hyperthyroidism. The CDR3 runs from the conserved cysteine through the conserved F or W. Fields, in order: clone size, D gene, J gene, V gene, CDR3 protein, CDR3 DNA. A D gene is named only where the DNA matches it firmly. Some rows mark clone size as missing; the rest say once, few, many or name a class of expanded clone.

many	TRBD1	TRBJ1-1	TRBV6-4	CASSEGQENTEAFF	TGTGCCAGCAGTGAAGGACAGGAGAACACTGAAGCTTTCTTT
many	TRBD1	TRBJ1-2	TRBV12-3/TRBV12-4	CASSPGTGGLYGYTF	TGTGCCAGCAGTCCTGGGACAGGGGGCTTGTATGGCTACACCTTC
many	TRBD1	TRBJ1-1	TRBV30	CAWSRDRGTEAFF	TGTGCCTGGAGCCGGGACAGGGGGACTGAAGCTTTCTTT
many	TRBD1	TRBJ1-5	TRBV6-1	CASSAWDRGSNQPQHF	TGTGCCAGCAGTGCCTGGGACAGGGGAAGCAATCAGCCCCAGCATTTT
NA	NA	TRBJ2-1	TRBV12-3/TRBV12-4	CASSFQTRGNEQFF	TGTGCCAGCAGCTTTCAGACTAGGGGCAATGAGCAGTTCTTC
many	NA	TRBJ1-2	TRBV6-5	CASSSGPRTYGYTF	TGTGCCAGCAGTTCCGGCCCCAGGACGTACGGCTACACCTTC
many	TRBD2	TRBJ2-7	TRBV25-1	CASSGLADYYEQYF	TGTGCCAGCAGTGGACTAGCGGACTACTACGAGCAGTACTTC
NA	NA	TRBJ1-3	TRBV4-1	CASSQGRILAAGNTIYF	TGCGCCAGCAGCCAAGGTCGGATTTTAGCTGCGGGAAACACCATATATTTT
many	TRBD1	TRBJ1-2	TRBV5-1	CASSSGTGAHYGYTF	TGCGCCAGCAGCTCCGGGACAGGGGCGCACTATGGCTACACCTTC
few	NA	TRBJ2-7	TRBV7-9	CASSFSSTGTYEQYF	TGTGCCAGCAGCTTTTCGAGCACTGGGACCTACGAGCAGTACTTC
many	NA	TRBJ2-7	TRBV20-1	CSALLSRSHSYEQYF	TGCAGTGCTCTCCTGTCTCGGTCCCATTCCTACGAGCAGTACTTC
few	NA	TRBJ2-1	TRBV10-3	CAISEFSFGGNEQFF	TGTGCCATCAGTGAATTCAGTTTCGGGGGTAATGAGCAGTTCTTC
NA	NA	TRBJ1-2	TRBV28	CASSLSQPGLGGYTF	TGTGCCAGCAGTTTATCCCAACCGGGTCTCGGAGGCTACACCTTC
many	TRBD1	TRBJ2-7	TRBV5-1	CASRDREYEQYF	TGCGCCAGCAGGGACAGGGAATACGAGCAGTACTTC
many	NA	TRBJ1-1	TRBV30	CAWSVKVRGGEAFF	TGTGCCTGGAGTGTGAAAGTTCGAGGGGGAGAAGCTTTCTTT
many	NA	TRBJ1-5	TRBV6-2/TRBV6-3	CASSYSIQVGYSNQPQHF	TGTGCCAGCAGTTACTCGATCCAGGTCGGATATAGCAATCAGCCCCAGCATTTT
NA	TRBD2	TRBJ2-1	TRBV20-1	CSPGTSRFF	TGCAGTCCCGGGACTAGCCGGTTCTTC
NA	TRBD2	TRBJ2-1	TRBV6-2/TRBV6-3	CASSYSTKPTGLASRRGFF	TGTGCCAGCAGTTACTCTACCAAACCGACCGGACTAGCTTCCCGGCGGGGGTTCTTC
few	NA	TRBJ2-7	TRBV3-1	CASSQESRVGQYF	TGTGCCAGCAGCCAAGAGAGTAGAGTCGGGCAGTACTTC
many	TRBD2	TRBJ2-5	TRBV12-3/TRBV12-4	CASRPNSASGSGWSQYF	TGTGCCAGCAGACCTAACTCGGCTAGCGGCTCGGGGTGGTCCCAGTACTTC
many	TRBD2	TRBJ2-1	TRBV28	CASSTLFSGTGRLAGQNNEQFF	TGTGCCAGCAGTACTTTATTCTCCGGGACAGGAAGACTAGCGGGGCAGAACAATGAGCAGTTCTTC
NA	NA	TRBJ2-3	TRBV9	CASSPSGGYTDTQYF	TGTGCCAGCAGCCCTAGTGGGGGATACACAGATACGCAGTATTTT
many	TRBD2	TRBJ2-3	TRBV29-1	CSAASGGGDTQYF	TGCAGCGCTGCTAGCGGGGGGGGAGATACGCAGTATTTT
many	NA	TRBJ2-7	TRBV29-1	CSGNNPGSEQYF	TGCAGCGGCAATAACCCAGGCTCCGAGCAGTACTTC
many	NA	TRBJ2-3	TRBV6-1	CASSPGDTSTDTQYF	TGTGCCAGCAGTCCGGGGGACACGAGCACAGATACGCAGTATTTT
few	NA	TRBJ2-3	TRBV20-1	CSAKDGSGFGDTQYF	TGCAGTGCTAAAGACGGGAGCGGCTTCGGAGATACGCAGTATTTT
many	NA	TRBJ1-1	TRBV11-3	CASSTGPSDTEAFF	TGTGCCAGCAGTACTGGACCTTCGGACACTGAAGCTTTCTTT
many	NA	TRBJ2-1	TRBV20-1	CSARVLTAQYNEQFF	TGCAGTGCTAGAGTCTTGACGGCCCAGTACAATGAGCAGTTCTTC
many	NA	TRBJ1-2	TRBV20-1	CSARDHEGTRPSYGYTF	TGCAGTGCTAGAGATCACGAGGGCACCCGTCCGTCCTATGGCTACACCTTC
many	NA	TRBJ1-2	TRBV5-5	CASSLGELGGYTF	TGTGCCAGCAGCCTGGGGGAGCTTGGGGGCTACACCTTC
many	NA	TRBJ2-5	TRBV6-5	CASSYVQGETQYF	TGTGCCAGCAGTTACGTTCAGGGAGAGACCCAGTACTTC
few	TRBD2	TRBJ2-2	TRBV15	CATSRDPQGGTGELFF	TGTGCCACCAGCAGAGATCCCCAGGGAGGGACCGGGGAGCTGTTTTTT
NA	NA	TRBJ1-2	TRBV7-9	CASSLGGGPGGYGYTF	TGTGCCAGCAGCTTAGGCGGGGGACCGGGGGGCTATGGCTACACCTTC
many	TRBD2	TRBJ2-1	TRBV20-1	CSARGGGNEQFF	TGCAGTGCTAGAGGGGGGGGGAATGAGCAGTTCTTC
many	TRBD1	TRBJ1-1	TRBV20-1	CSARISGTGRSNTEAFF	TGCAGTGCTAGGATCTCCGGGACAGGGAGGTCGAACACTGAAGCTTTCTTT
many	NA	TRBJ2-7	TRBV6-1	CASSPGQGGLYEQYF	TGTGCCAGCAGTCCGGGGCAGGGGGGACTCTACGAGCAGTACTTC
many	NA	TRBJ2-7	TRBV2	CASSEALTEPYEQYF	TGTGCCAGCAGTGAAGCCCTGACAGAACCCTACGAGCAGTACTTC
NA	TRBD1	TRBJ2-1	TRBV28	CASSLRTGNHNEQFF	TGTGCCAGCAGTTTACGGACAGGTAACCACAATGAGCAGTTCTTC